A single sample gave rise to the 23 T cell receptor beta chains below, sequenced in a study of post-analysis software for immune sequencing data. Study outcomes and limitations: Among roughly 5 TRBV segments more frequent in patients than controls were TRBV5-6, TRBV5-1 and TRBV20-1.

Carried by the TCR beta cDNA libraries were unique molecular identifiers. TCRdb analysed the PCR reads with MiXCR anew, one entry per CDR3 protein. The profile shows approximately 660,000 distinct CDR3 sequences, 55% to 70% of them singletons. For these receptors, no antigen is known. Input material: blood. The origin of the receptors is a girl aged 2-9 years with multiple sclerosis.

This clonotype has only a few counts. The CDR3 DNA reads as TGTGCCATCAGTGACAGGGGGAGGGTCGGCGAAAAACTGTTTTTT. Protein sequence: CAISDRGRVGEKLFF. The gene calls are TRBV10-3 and TRBJ1-4, with 7 bases lining up with TRBD1. There are 15 residues in the CDR3. CDR1 and CDR2 (germline): ENHRY, SYGVKD. V trimming: 3 bases; J trimming: 8 bases; junction bases outside the gene matches: 9.

This chain uses TRBV6-1 with TRBJ2-7; 12 bases match TRBD2. This CDR3 comprises 16 residues. Germline values: CDR1 MNHNS, CDR2 SASEGT. The trim removed 5 bases at V and 2 bases at J, leaving 7 bases unmatched. Written as DNA, the CDR3 is TGTGCCAGCAGTACCGGGACTAGCGGGTATACCTACGAGCAGTACTTC. This gives the protein CASSTGTSGYTYEQYF.

This chain connects TRBV6-6 to TRBJ2-3; D is perhaps TRBD2 (5 bases). CDR3 length: 16 amino acids. V lost 2 bases to trimming and J lost 1 base, with 13 bases between them. Germline CDR1 is MNHNY and CDR2 is SVGAGI (reference sequence). The CDR3 DNA reads TGTGCCAGCAGTTACGGGCGAGCGGAGGGCACAGATACGCAGTATTTT. Its protein product is CASSYGRAEGTDTQYF.

V is TRBV9 and J is TRBJ2-4; TRBD1 aligns across 7 bases. The CDR3 runs to 16 residues. CDR1 is SGDLS, CDR2 YYNGEE, per germline. V lost 4 bases, J lost 2 bases, and 9 bases stayed unmatched. The CDR3, as DNA: TGTGCCAGCAGCTACCCAGGGGGAGTAACCAAAAACATTCAGTACTTC. This translates into CASSYPGGVTKNIQYF.

J is TRBJ2-7 and V is TRBV20-1; TRBD1 might be the D (6 bases). The CDR3 covers 16 residues. From germline, CDR1 is DFQATT and CDR2 SNEGSKA (reference sequence). The ends were cut back, 2 bases at V and 7 bases at J, with 24 bases in the middle. In nucleotides, the CDR3 is TGCAGTGCTAGACGCGTAGGTAGCAGGGGAAGGGGTGAGCAGTACTTC. Residues: CSARRVGSRGRGEQYF.

V is TRBV12-3 or TRBV12-4 and J is TRBJ2-1, with 12 bases fitting TRBD2. V trimming: 5 bases; J trimming: 0 bases; junction bases outside the gene matches: 11. The CDR3 sequence is 19 residues long. The CDR3 spells CASSTSGLAGPSSYNEQFF. CDR3 DNA: TGTGCCAGCAGTACCTCCGGACTAGCGGGACCGAGCTCCTACAATGAGCAGTTCTTC.

The CDR3 sequence: CASRLVMGGYNEQFF. The CDR3 DNA is TGTGCCAGCAGGCTAGTAATGGGGGGATACAATGAGCAGTTCTTC. The rearrangement links TRBV12-3 or TRBV12-4 to TRBJ2-1; a possible D gene is TRBD2 (6 bases). This CDR3 is 15 amino acids long. V lost 6 bases and J lost 4, with 16 bases in between.

The sample holds a few counts of this clonotype. The chain employs TRBV4-1 and TRBJ2-3, with D maybe TRBD1 (6 bases). Germline V gene sequence: CDR1 MGHRA, CDR2 YSYEKL. The CDR3 sequence is 16 residues long. V dropped 0 bases and J dropped 4 bases, with 14 bases sitting between them. The CDR3 coding sequence is TGCGCCAGCAGCCAAGACCCGGGACAAAGCGCAGATACGCAGTATTTT. This codes for CASSQDPGQSADTQYF.

CDR3 DNA: TGTGCCAGCAGTTACTCGAATTCACGCTATGGCTACACCTTC. It specifies CASSYSNSRYGYTF. The chain uses TRBV6-5 and TRBJ1-2; D ambiguous. There are 14 residues in the CDR3. With 0 bases removed from V and 4 bases from J, the gap between germline ends came to 9 bases. Per the germline V gene, CDR1 is MNHEY and CDR2 is SVGAGI.

V is TRBV20-1 and J is TRBJ2-1; 11 nucleotides align to TRBD2. The germline gives CDR1 DFQATT, CDR2 SNEGSKA (reference sequence). Germline trimming cut 6 bases from V and 7 bases from J; bases unmatched to any gene: 14. The CDR3 spans 16 residues. DNA for the CDR3: TGCAGTGCCCCGACTAGCGGGAAATTTATAGCGAATGAGCAGTTCTTC. Translating it yields CSAPTSGKFIANEQFF.

The rearrangement uses TRBV7-9 and TRBJ2-4; no clear D. CDR1 SEHNR and CDR2 FQNEAQ come from the germline V gene (reference sequence). This CDR3 comprises 13 residues. Trimming removed 4 bases from V and 15 bases from J, with 19 bases in between. The CDR3 protein is CASSSGIRQGLYF. The CDR3 DNA is TGTGCCAGCAGCTCTGGGATACGACAAGGCCTGTACTTC.

This clonotype occurred a few times. The J gene is TRBJ2-1, the V gene TRBV29-1; 7 positions match TRBD1. Looked up from germline, CDR1 is SQVTM and CDR2 is ANQGSEA. There are 13 residues in the CDR3. J lost 10 bases, V lost 6 bases, and 12 bases had no gene match. The CDR3 coding sequence is TGCAGCGTAGATTTAGGTGGCAGGGGGGAGCAGTTCTTC. It encodes CSVDLGGRGEQFF.

The chain combines TRBV12-3 or TRBV12-4 with TRBJ2-1; D perhaps matches TRBD2 (6 bases). Trimming took off 6 bases at V and 12 bases at J, with 24 bases between the two ends. The CDR3 is 15 amino acids. CDR3 in amino acids: CASSLTTDGGYGQFF. CDR3 nucleotides: TGTGCCAGCAGCCTCACCACCGACGGAGGGTATGGGCAGTTCTTC.

This chain links TRBV4-1 with TRBJ1-2; 8 nucleotides agree with TRBD1. With 0 bases clipped from V and 2 bases from J, the junction kept 2 bases outside the gene matches. The CDR3 is 15 amino acids. Germline V gene data show CDR1 as MGHRA and CDR2 as YSYEKL. CDR3 region: CASSQEQGVNYGYTF. CDR3 nucleotides: TGCGCCAGCAGCCAAGAACAGGGGGTAAACTATGGCTACACCTTC.

This clonotype occurred a few times. The genes are TRBV7-2 and TRBJ1-4; D unresolved. The CDR3 spans 14 residues. Trimming took 4 bases from V and 8 from J, leaving 14 bases between them. Germline loops: CDR1 SGHTA, CDR2 FQGNSA. In DNA form, the CDR3 reads TGTGCCAGCAGCTCCCGACATGGGAACGAAAAACTGTTTTTT. The encoded protein is CASSSRHGNEKLFF.

This clonotype has only a few counts. This CDR3 is CSVSTSSGLSGTQYF. The CDR3 coding sequence is TGCAGCGTTTCTACGTCTAGCGGGCTATCCGGTACGCAGTATTTT. This sequence joins TRBV29-1 and TRBJ2-3; TRBD2 agrees at 8 bases. Germline CDR1 reads SQVTM; CDR2 reads ANQGSEA. V shed 5 bases, J shed 8 bases, and the junction held 15 bases outside the gene matches. This CDR3 has 15 amino acids.

The sample holds a few counts of this clonotype. CDR3 in DNA: TGTGCCAGCAGTCCAATCGGGACAGGGGAAGACACCTTC. Encoded protein: CASSPIGTGEDTF. The chain links TRBV6-6 to TRBJ1-2, with 10 bases aligning to TRBD1. The V segment lost 5 bases and the J segment 12 bases; nucleotides outside the gene matches: 9. CDR1 and CDR2 from the germline V gene are MNHNY and SVGAGI (reference sequence). The CDR3 length is 13 residues.

The chain uses TRBV20-1 and TRBJ2-5; either TRBD1 or TRBD2 may supply D (6 bases each). Germline V gene lookup returns CDR1 DFQATT and CDR2 SNEGSKA (reference sequence). V was cut by 6 bases and J by 2 bases, with 19 bases left in between. CDR3 length: 15 residues. CDR3 sequence (DNA): TGCAGTGCCCTGGGGGGCTGGGAGACACAAGAGACCCAGTACTTC. Its protein is CSALGGWETQETQYF.

V is TRBV7-3 and J is TRBJ2-1; 9 bases are shared with TRBD2. The germline V gene has CDR1 SGHTA and CDR2 FQGTGA. The CDR3 contains 16 residues. The ends lost 5 bases at V and 6 bases at J; junction bases unmatched: 11. The CDR3 reads CASSTGTSGLPNEQFF. The CDR3 DNA reads TGTGCCAGCAGCACCGGTACTAGCGGGCTTCCCAATGAGCAGTTCTTC.

The chain links TRBV7-2 to TRBJ1-6, with 7 bases matching TRBD1. Germline V lookup: CDR1 SGHTA, CDR2 FQGNSA. This CDR3 has 13 residues. Unmatched junction bases numbered 7, after V lost 7 bases and J lost 10 bases. CDR3 in amino acids: CASTIQGQSPLHF. CDR3 DNA: TGTGCCAGCACGATACAGGGGCAGTCACCCCTCCACTTT.

The J gene is TRBJ2-5, the V gene TRBV24-1, with D possibly being TRBD1 (6 bases). The CDR3 is 15 amino acids. Between the trimmed V and J ends, which lost 4 bases and 3 bases, there was a span of 14 bases. Germline V gene sequence: CDR1 KGHDR, CDR2 SFDVKD. The CDR3 sequence is CATSEGRGSEETQYF. CDR3 coding DNA: TGTGCCACCAGTGAAGGCAGGGGCTCTGAAGAGACCCAGTACTTC.

This chain connects TRBV6-5 to TRBJ1-1; possible D gene TRBD1, 6 bases. Trimming left V 5 bases short and J 1 base short, with 14 bases between. This CDR3 has 15 residues. Germline-derived CDR1 and CDR2 are MNHEY and SVGAGI. For the CDR3, the DNA is TGTGCCAGCAGTCAACAGGGACACCCGAACACTGAAGCTTTCTTT. This encodes CASSQQGHPNTEAFF.

For this clonotype: One end of the junction does not line up with germline, which may come from a read error. J is TRBJ2-7 and V is TRBV11-2; tentatively, D is TRBD1 (6 bases). The germline V gene has CDR1 SGHAT and CDR2 FQNNGV. The CDR3 is 12 residues long. CDR3 sequence (DNA): TGCGCCAGCAGTCCACAGGGCCACGAGCAGTACTTC. It specifies CASSPQGHEQYF.